Presented here are 13 T cell receptor delta chains from one specimen sequenced in a study of gamma-delta chains in newborns, infants, children. TCRdb repeated clone calling on the reads with CATT. Of around 4,500 delta-chain clones listed, roughly 2.1% are singletons. Specimen: blood. The receptors come from a child who was a newborn, infant or young child, either healthy, febrile or measles-vaccinated (not recorded which).

This clone was found a few times. A read error likely explains this, since a far larger clone differs by one base. At the DNA level, this CDR3 is encoded by other sequences in the same sample as well. This chain joins TRDV2 and TRDJ3, with TRDD3 identical over 9 bases. This CDR3 spans 19 amino acids. Germline lookup yields CDR1 GEAIGNYY and CDR2 EKD. The CDR3 region is CACDTLNWGSSWDTRQMFF. The CDR3 DNA sequence: TGTGCCTGCGACACGTTGAACTGGGGGAGCTCCTGGGACACCCGACAGATGTTTTTC.

In the case of this clone: A far larger clone is a single base away, which makes a read error likely. Other DNA variants within this sample encode the same CDR3. CDR3 sequence reads: CACDPGGYSYTDKLIF. CDR3 DNA sequence: TGTGCCTGTGACCCTGGGGGATACTCATACACCGATAAACTCATCTTT. The chain carries TRDV2 and TRDJ1; 11 bases are shared with TRDD3. The CDR3 consists of 16 residues. Germline CDR1 GEAIGNYY, CDR2 EKD. After removal of 3 bases from V and 0 bases from J, the junction contained 5 bases not matched to a gene.

This clone was found a few times. A far larger clone is a single base away, which makes a read error likely. Additional DNA sequences in this sample encode the identical CDR3. The J gene is TRDJ2, the V gene TRDV2; D is unresolved. This CDR3 contains 15 residues. V was trimmed by 7 bases and J by 0 bases, leaving 14 bases between them. CDR1 and CDR2 (germline): GEAIGNYY, EKD. The CDR3 DNA reads as TGTGCCTGCGACCGGGTCTCCTCTTTGACAGCACAACTCTTCTTT. This codes for CACDRVSSLTAQLFF.

This clone occurred a few times. A far larger clone is a single base away, which makes a read error likely. Other DNA sequences in the same sample also yield this CDR3. The chain combines TRDV1 with TRDJ1; D perhaps matches TRDD2 (6 bases). Trimming left V 0 bases short and J 5 bases short, with 22 bases between. This CDR3 region has 18 residues. Germline values: CDR1 TSWWSYY, CDR2 QGS. The CDR3 bases are TGTGCTCTTGGGGAACTCCAATTCTCCTACTCAGGGAAGGATAAACTCATCTTT. Translating it yields CALGELQFSYSGKDKLIF.

This clone has a handful of counts. Translating this DNA gives a protein that differs at residue 12 from the TCRdb one, which belongs to a much larger clone; a read error is likely, and the protein shown is this translation. V usage is TRDV1 and J usage is TRDJ1; D uncertain. This CDR3 spans 20 amino acids. Germline loops: CDR1 TSWWSYY, CDR2 QGS. Trimming stripped 2 bases from V and 2 bases from J, with 27 bases between. The CDR3 region has the DNA TGTGCTCTTGGGGAAGTGGGAGGTTTACAATACTGCCGCGAAACCGATAAACTCATCTTT. This sequence encodes CALGEVGGLQYCRETDKLIF.

This clone was seen at least ten times. A single base is all that separates this from a far larger clone, so a read error is likely. The same CDR3 arises from other DNA sequences in this sample as well. The chain couples TRAV29/DV5 to TRDJ3; a possible D gene is TRDD3 (6 bases). Germline lookup yields CDR1 NSMFDY and CDR2 ISSIKDK. The CDR3 consists of 15 residues. In nucleotides, the CDR3 is TGTGCGGCAACTGGGAGCTCCTGGGACACCCGACAGATGTTTTTC. Translating it yields CAATGSSWDTRQMFF.

Concerning this clone itself: The mismatch at residue 14 between this DNA's translation and the TCRdb protein of a much larger clone likely reflects a read error; the protein shown is translated from the DNA. This chain uses TRDV1 with TRDJ1; 13 positions match TRDD3. The germline CDR1 and CDR2 sequences are TSWWSYY and QGS. This CDR3 has 17 amino acids. The CDR3 DNA sequence: TGTGCTCTGGGACCCTTACTGGGGGATACGGCCACCGATATACTCATCTTT. Protein product: CALGPLLGDTATDILIF.

Details on this clone: The protein TCRdb lists belongs to a much larger clone and differs from this DNA's translation at residue 15, which points to a read error; the protein shown is made from the DNA. The rearrangement links TRDV1 to TRDJ1; possibly TRDD2 for D (5 bases). CDR3 length: 16 amino acids. The germline V gene encodes CDR1 TSWWSYY and CDR2 QGS. CDR3 residues: CALGEPRSFATDKLTF. The CDR3 bases are TGTGCTCTTGGGGAACCCCGTTCCTTTGCCACCGATAAACTCACCTTT.

Concerning this clone itself: The likely explanation is a read error, given a far larger clone one base away. V usage is TRDV2 and J usage is TRDJ3; 9 positions agree with TRDD3. CDR1 and CDR2 (germline): GEAIGNYY, EKD. The CDR3 runs 18 residues. CDR3 residues: CAYDTYWGSSWDTRQMFF. For the CDR3, the DNA is TGTGCCTATGACACCTACTGGGGGAGCTCCTGGGACACCCGACAGATGTTTTTC.

Of note for this clone: TCRdb's listed protein matches a much larger clone and diverges from this DNA's translation at residue 4, likely through a read error; the protein shown comes from the DNA. The chain has TRDV1 and TRDJ1; 10 nucleotides line up with TRDD3. The CDR3 loop spans 20 amino acids. The germline gives CDR1 TSWWSYY, CDR2 QGS. As DNA, the CDR3 is TGTGCTCTTGAGGAACTAGGATGCAACGGTCTGGGGGATAAGACCGATAAACTCATCTTT. This sequence encodes CALEELGCNGLGDKTDKLIF.

For this clone: A far larger clone is off by one base, so a read error is likely. The sample holds other DNA sequences that translate to the same CDR3. The genes are TRDV2 and TRDJ3, with 11 bases lining up with TRDD3. The V and J ends lost 4 bases and 0 bases, in that order; junction bases with no gene match: 10. This CDR3 contains 20 residues. Per germline, CDR1 GEAIGNYY and CDR2 EKD. CDR3 sequence (DNA): TGTGCCTGTGATACCGTACTGGGGGATAAAAGCTCCTGGGACACCCGACAGATGTTTTTC. This codes for CACDTVLGDKSSWDTRQMFF.

This clone is large by share. The identical CDR3 is also encoded by other nucleotide sequences in the sample. The chain couples TRDV2 to TRDJ3, with 12 bases aligning to TRDD3. CDR3 length: 17 amino acids. CDR1 is GEAIGNYY and CDR2 is EKD in the germline V gene. J gave up 5 bases and V 2 bases, and 3 bases lay outside the gene matches. The CDR3 nucleotides are TGTGCCTGTGACAAACTGGGGGATACCCGGGACACCCGACAGATGTTTTTC. It encodes CACDKLGDTRDTRQMFF.

This clone has just a few counts. A far larger clone is a single base away, which makes a read error likely. Additional DNA sequences in this sample encode the identical CDR3. This chain joins TRDV1 and TRDJ1, with D perhaps TRDD2 (6 bases). CDR1 TSWWSYY and CDR2 QGS come from the germline V gene. The CDR3 covers 18 residues. The CDR3 sequence: CALGELQFSYSGKDKLIF. The CDR3, as DNA: TGTGCTCTTGGGGAACTCCAGTTCTCCTACTCAGGGAAGGATAAACTAATCTTT.